Below, one TCR beta chain is given with its context. The sample comes from a study of T cell changes during pregnancy in multiple sclerosis. From germline, CDR1 is SGHNT and CDR2 YYREEE (reference sequence). The CDR3 contains 14 residues. V lost 4 bases to trimming and J lost 2 bases; unmatched junction nucleotides: 1. Only in-frame clones appear in the TCRdb table, and some are missing; sequencing was by immunoSEQ multiplex PCR. The table includes 35,000 to 50,000 clones, about 88% detected once. The TCR sequence derives from a female donor with multiple sclerosis, enrolled in a pregnancy study. This chain uses TRBV5-4 with TRBJ2-4; 9 nucleotides line up with TRBD1. The source material was CD4+ T cells from peripheral blood mononuclear cells, sampled in the second trimester of pregnancy. This CDR3 is CASSTGGSKNIQYF. Written as DNA, the CDR3 is TGTGCCAGCAGCACAGGGGGCTCCAAAAACATTCAGTACTTC.